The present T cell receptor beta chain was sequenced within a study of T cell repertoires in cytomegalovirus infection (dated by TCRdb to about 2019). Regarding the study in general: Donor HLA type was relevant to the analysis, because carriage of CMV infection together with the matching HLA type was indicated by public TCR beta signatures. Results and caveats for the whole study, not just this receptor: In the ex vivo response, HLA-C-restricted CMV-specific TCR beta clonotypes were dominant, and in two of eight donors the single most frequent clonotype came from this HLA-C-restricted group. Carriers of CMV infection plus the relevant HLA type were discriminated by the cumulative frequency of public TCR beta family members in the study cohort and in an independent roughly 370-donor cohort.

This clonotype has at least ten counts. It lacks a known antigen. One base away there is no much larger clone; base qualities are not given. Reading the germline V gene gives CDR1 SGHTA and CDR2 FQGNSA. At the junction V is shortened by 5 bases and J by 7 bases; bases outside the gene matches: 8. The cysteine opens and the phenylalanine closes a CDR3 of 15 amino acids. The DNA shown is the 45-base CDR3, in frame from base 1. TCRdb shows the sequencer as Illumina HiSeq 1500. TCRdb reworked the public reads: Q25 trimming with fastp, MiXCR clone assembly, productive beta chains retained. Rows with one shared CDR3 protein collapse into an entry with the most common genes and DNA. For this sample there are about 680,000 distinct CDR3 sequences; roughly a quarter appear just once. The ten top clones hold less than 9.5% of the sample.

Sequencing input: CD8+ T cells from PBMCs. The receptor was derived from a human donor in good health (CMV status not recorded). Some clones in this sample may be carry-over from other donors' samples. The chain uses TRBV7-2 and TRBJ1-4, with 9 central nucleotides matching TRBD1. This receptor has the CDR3 CASSDPGTGTEKLFF. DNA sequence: TGTGCCAGCAGCGACCCCGGGACAGGGACTGAAAAACTGTTTTTT.